The rows below give T cell receptor beta chains drawn from one sample of a study of cytomegalovirus exposure and HLA in healthy donors. Method: immunoSEQ multiplex PCR; TCRdb's copy keeps in-frame clones and lacks some. This table holds 250,000 to 300,000 clones, around 85% found once. The sample comprised PBMCs. Receptor source: a woman aged 18-30 years in good health and CMV-seronegative. The CDR3 runs from the conserved cysteine through the conserved F or W. The order of the fields is J gene, D gene, clone size, V gene, CDR3 DNA, CDR3 protein. D genes are given only for firm matches. Clone size, where shown, is once, few, many, or a class for clones that have expanded.

TRBJ1-5 - - TRBV5-1 TGCGCCAGCAGCTTGTACGGGGATAGCAATCAGCCCCAGCATTTT CASSLYGDSNQPQHF
TRBJ2-7 - - TRBV6-1 TGTGCCAGCAGTTACCCACAGCAGCAGTACTTC CASSYPQQQYF
TRBJ2-7 - once TRBV19 TGTGCCAGTAGTATTCAGGGCTTGAAGGGCGAGCAGTACTTC CASSIQGLKGEQYF
TRBJ1-5 - once TRBV2 TGTGCCAGCAGCCACCAGCAGGGCAATCAGCCCCAGCATTTT CASSHQQGNQPQHF
TRBJ2-7 - - TRBV4-1 TGCGCCAGCAGCCAGTATCCCAGGGTATACGAGCAGTACTTC CASSQYPRVYEQYF
TRBJ1-5 TRBD1 - TRBV7-9 TGTGCCAGCAGCTTAGGGGTCGGACAGGGGAGGAATCAGCCCCAGCATTTT CASSLGVGQGRNQPQHF
TRBJ2-7 - once TRBV27 TGTGCCAGCCGGGGAGTTCGGGACAACATTTACGAGCAGTACTTC CASRGVRDNIYEQYF
TRBJ1-2 - few TRBV5-4 TGTGCCAGCAGCTTGGGCCCTCCACGGTCTGGCTACACCTTC CASSLGPPRSGYTF
TRBJ2-4 - once TRBV10-1 TGCGCCAGCAGTGGAGGATTCTCCAAAAACATTCAGTACTTC CASSGGFSKNIQYF
TRBJ1-2 TRBD1 - TRBV7-9 TGTGCCAGCAGCTTAGGAGGGACAGACTATGGCTACACCTTC CASSLGGTDYGYTF